This TCR beta chain was found in a study of control samples from healthy donors and cancer patients. Sequencing used immunoSEQ multiplex PCR; TCRdb keeps in-frame clones, though not all of them. The data show about 94,000 clones, 90% seen once. The TCR was taken from a young woman in good health. Specimen: blood.

Written as DNA, the CDR3 is TGTGCCAGCAGCTTCTGGACAGGGGGCGGGACCACTGAAGCTTTCTTT. Protein: CASSFWTGGGTTEAFF. J is TRBJ1-1 and V is TRBV5-4, with 11 bases identical to TRBD1. V lost 2 bases, J lost 4 bases, and 7 bases stayed unmatched. This CDR3 has 16 residues. Per germline, CDR1 SGHNT and CDR2 YYREEE (reference sequence).